This record concerns one T cell receptor (beta chain) sequence. Its antigen is as yet unknown. Germline assignment: CDR1 MNHEY and CDR2 SVGAGI. Deletions cut 7 bases from V and 3 bases from J, with 13 bases between. The CDR3 extends over 13 amino acids. The sample belongs to a study of T cell responses to AZD1222 COVID-19 vaccine. Looking at the study overall: Whether given at about 4 or about 12 weeks, second doses were pooled. Overall study results and limits: Most donors were white British, females outnumbered males, and clonal diversity was possibly underestimated. Spike-specific TCR breadth and depth both grew after two AZD1222 doses.

Clones were read by immunoSEQ multiplex PCR, and TCRdb kept only the in-frame ones, dropping some. The table shows around 85,000 clones, with around 86% occurring only once. Sequencing used peripheral blood, obtained on day 0 of AZD1222 vaccination. The chain links TRBV6-5 to TRBJ2-7; D unclear. This clonotype was obtained from an adult in good health. The CDR3 DNA reads TGTGCCAGCACGGCCCTAACCGTCTACGAGCAGTACTTC. Translating it yields CASTALTVYEQYF.